The entry below describes one T cell receptor (beta chain). What it binds is unknown. This sample is drawn from a study of T cell responses to AZD1222 COVID-19 vaccine. Study-level results: Spike-specific TCR breadth and depth grew following two AZD1222 doses. Just 5 to 7 people given AZD1222 tested seropositive at baseline.

Germline V gene data show CDR1 as KGHSH and CDR2 as LQKENI. V lost 1 base, J lost 5 bases, and 3 bases stayed unmatched. This CDR3 contains 14 residues. Assay used: immunoSEQ multiplex PCR; TCRdb lists only in-frame clones, some missing. The sample lists about 110,000 clones; roughly 90% were seen once. The source material was peripheral blood, sampled 28 days after the second AZD1222 dose. This chain joins TRBV18 and TRBJ1-2, with 8 nucleotides matching TRBD1. The receptor was isolated from an adult who received the AZD1222 COVID-19 vaccine. The CDR3 protein is CASSPLQGAYGYTF. DNA of the CDR3: TGTGCCAGCTCACCACTGCAGGGGGCGTATGGCTACACCTTC.